This TCR beta chain was profiled in a study of blood T cells in healthy people across ages. Turning to this clonotype: What it recognizes is unknown.

V was trimmed by 0 bases and J by 7 bases, leaving 19 bases between them. The CDR3 length is 16 residues. Findings and caveats of the study: More naive CD4+ cells and higher diversity marked long-lived donors relative to aged donors. With unsorted PBMCs, a conclusive comparison of naive versus antigen-experienced cells was not possible.

Sample donors were healthy Caucasian individuals that came from Russia, aged roughly 6 to 95. With a J-beta primer mix and a sample-barcoded 5' primer, a second PCR ran about 7 to 12 cycles. Sequencing yielded, for each sample, at least 3 million paired-end reads carrying CDR3. MiXCR was run by TCRdb on the 5' RACE reads, yielding one entry per CDR3 protein. The sample holds 1.5 million to 2 million distinct CDR3 sequences; roughly 50% are singletons and the top ten take around 2.1%. This TCR was sampled from a woman aged 35 to 49 in good health. The sequencing input was blood. The gene calls are TRBV12-3 or TRBV12-4 and TRBJ2-7; no reliable D call. CDR3 bases: TGTGCCAGCAGTTTAGCGGCAGGCTCATCAACCAATGAGCAGTACTTC. Protein product: CASSLAAGSSTNEQYF.